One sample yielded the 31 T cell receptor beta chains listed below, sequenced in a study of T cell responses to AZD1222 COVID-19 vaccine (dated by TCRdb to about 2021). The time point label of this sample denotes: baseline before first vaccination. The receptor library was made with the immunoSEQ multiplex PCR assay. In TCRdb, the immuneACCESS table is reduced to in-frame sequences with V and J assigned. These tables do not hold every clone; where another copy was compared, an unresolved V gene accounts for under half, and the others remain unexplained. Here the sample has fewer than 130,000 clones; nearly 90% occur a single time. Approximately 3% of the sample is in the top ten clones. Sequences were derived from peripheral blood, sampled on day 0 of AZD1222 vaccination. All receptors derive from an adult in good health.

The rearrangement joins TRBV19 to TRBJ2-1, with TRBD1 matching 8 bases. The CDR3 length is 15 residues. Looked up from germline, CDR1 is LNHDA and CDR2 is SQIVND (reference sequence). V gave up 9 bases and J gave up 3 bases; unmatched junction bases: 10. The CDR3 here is CASTTGGQLYNEQFF. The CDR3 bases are TGTGCCAGCACTACAGGGGGGCAACTCTACAATGAGCAGTTCTTC. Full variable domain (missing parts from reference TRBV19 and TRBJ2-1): DGGITQSPKYLFRKEGQNVTLSCEQNLNHDAMYWYRQDPGQGLRLIYYSQIVNDFQKGDIAEGYSVSREKKESFPLTVTSAQKNPTAFYLCASTTGGQLYNEQFFGPGTRLTVL.

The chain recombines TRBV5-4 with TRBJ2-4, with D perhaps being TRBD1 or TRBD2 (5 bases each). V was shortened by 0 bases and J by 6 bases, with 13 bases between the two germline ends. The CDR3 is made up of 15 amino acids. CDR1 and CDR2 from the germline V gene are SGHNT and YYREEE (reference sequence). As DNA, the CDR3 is TGTGCCAGCAGCTTGGACGGTCAGGGACCAAACATTCAGTACTTC. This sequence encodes CASSLDGQGPNIQYF.

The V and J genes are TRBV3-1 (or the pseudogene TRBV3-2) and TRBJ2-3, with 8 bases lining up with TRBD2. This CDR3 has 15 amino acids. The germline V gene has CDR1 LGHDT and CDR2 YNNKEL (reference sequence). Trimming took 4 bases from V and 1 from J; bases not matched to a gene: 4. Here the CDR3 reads CASSLPGGGTDTQYF. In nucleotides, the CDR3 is TGTGCCAGCAGCCTCCCGGGAGGGGGCACAGATACGCAGTATTTT.

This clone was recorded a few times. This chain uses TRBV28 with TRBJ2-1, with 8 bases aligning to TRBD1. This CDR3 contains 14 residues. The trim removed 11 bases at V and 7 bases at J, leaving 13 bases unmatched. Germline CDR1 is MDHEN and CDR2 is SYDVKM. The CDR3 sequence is CAGRVPGGGNEQFF. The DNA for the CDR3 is TGTGCCGGGCGGGTCCCAGGGGGCGGGAATGAGCAGTTCTTC. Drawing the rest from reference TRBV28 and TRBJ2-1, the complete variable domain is DVKVTQSSRYLVKRTGEKVFLECVQDMDHENMFWYRQDPGLGLRLIYFSYDVKMKEKGDIPEGYSVSREKKERFSLILESASTNQTSMYLCAGRVPGGGNEQFFGPGTRLTVL.

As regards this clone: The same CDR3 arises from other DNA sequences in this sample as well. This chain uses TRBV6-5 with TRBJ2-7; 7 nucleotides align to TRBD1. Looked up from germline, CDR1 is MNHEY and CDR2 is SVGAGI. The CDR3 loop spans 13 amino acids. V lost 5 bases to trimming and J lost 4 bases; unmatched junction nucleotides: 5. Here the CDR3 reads CASSRDREYEQYF. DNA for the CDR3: TGTGCCAGCAGTCGGGACAGAGAATACGAGCAGTACTTC.

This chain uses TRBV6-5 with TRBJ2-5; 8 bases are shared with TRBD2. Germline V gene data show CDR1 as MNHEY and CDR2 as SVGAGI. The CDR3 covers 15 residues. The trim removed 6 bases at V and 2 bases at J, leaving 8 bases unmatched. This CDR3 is CASRRSGTLQETQYF. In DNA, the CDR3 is TGTGCCAGCAGACGTAGCGGGACACTTCAAGAGACCCAGTACTTC.

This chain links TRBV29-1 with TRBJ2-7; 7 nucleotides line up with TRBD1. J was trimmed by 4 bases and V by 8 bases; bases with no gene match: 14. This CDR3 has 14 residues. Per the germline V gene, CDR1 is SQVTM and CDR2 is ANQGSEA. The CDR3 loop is CSTKGAGTGYEQYF. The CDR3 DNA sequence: TGCAGCACAAAGGGGGCAGGAACCGGATACGAGCAGTACTTC.

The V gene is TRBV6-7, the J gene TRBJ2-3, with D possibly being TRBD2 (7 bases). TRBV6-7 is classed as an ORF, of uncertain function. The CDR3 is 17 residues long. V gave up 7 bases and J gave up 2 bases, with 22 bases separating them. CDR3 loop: CASKGGVARKPTDTQYF. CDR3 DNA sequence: TGTGCCAGCAAGGGGGGGGTGGCCCGGAAACCCACAGATACGCAGTATTTT.

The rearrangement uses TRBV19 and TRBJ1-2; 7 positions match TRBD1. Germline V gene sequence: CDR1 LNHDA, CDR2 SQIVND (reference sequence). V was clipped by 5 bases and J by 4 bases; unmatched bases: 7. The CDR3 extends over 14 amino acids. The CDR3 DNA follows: TGTGCCAGTAGTCGACAGGGTGAGGGCTATGGCTACACCTTC. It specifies CASSRQGEGYGYTF.

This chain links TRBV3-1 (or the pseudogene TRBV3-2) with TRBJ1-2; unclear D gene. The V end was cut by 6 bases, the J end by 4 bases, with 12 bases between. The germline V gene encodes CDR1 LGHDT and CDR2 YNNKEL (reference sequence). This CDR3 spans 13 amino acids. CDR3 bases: TGTGCCAGCAGGCACCCCGTCATCTATGGCTACACCTTC. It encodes CASRHPVIYGYTF.

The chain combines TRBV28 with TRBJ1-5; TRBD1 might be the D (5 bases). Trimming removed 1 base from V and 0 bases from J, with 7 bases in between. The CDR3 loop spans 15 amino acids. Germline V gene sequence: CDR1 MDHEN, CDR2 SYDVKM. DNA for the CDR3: TGTGCCAGCAGTTTATTCGGGGCTAGCAATCAGCCCCAGCATTTT. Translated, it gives CASSLFGASNQPQHF.

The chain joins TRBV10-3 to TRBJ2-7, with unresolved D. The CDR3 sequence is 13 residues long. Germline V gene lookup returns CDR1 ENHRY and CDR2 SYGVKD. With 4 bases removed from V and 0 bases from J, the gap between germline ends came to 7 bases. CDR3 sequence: CAISVESSYEQYF. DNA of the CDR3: TGTGCCATCAGTGTGGAGAGCTCCTACGAGCAGTACTTC.

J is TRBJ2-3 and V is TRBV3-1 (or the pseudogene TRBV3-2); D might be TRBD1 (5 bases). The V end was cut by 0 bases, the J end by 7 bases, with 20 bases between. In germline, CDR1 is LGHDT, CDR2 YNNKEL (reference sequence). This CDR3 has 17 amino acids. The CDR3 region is CASSQDHSQALLNTQYF. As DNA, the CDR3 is TGTGCCAGCAGCCAAGATCACTCACAGGCGCTTTTAAATACGCAGTATTTT.

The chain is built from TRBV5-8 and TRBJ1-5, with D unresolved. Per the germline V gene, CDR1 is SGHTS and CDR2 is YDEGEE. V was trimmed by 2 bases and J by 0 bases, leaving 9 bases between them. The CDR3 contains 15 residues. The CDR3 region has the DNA TGTGCCAGCAGCTTCTCGGGCTATAGCAATCAGCCCCAGCATTTT. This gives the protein CASSFSGYSNQPQHF.

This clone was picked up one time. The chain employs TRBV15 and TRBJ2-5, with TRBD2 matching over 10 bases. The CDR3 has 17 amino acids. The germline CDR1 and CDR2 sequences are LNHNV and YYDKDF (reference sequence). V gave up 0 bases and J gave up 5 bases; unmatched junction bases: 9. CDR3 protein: CATSRESGGGQAETQYF. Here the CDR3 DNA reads TGTGCCACCAGCAGAGAGAGCGGGGGGGGCCAGGCCGAGACCCAGTACTTC.

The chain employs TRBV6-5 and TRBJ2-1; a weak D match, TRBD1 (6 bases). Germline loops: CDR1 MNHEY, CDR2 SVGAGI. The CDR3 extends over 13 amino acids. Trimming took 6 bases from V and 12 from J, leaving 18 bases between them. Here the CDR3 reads CASRGAGPVVQFF. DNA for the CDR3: TGTGCCAGCAGGGGGGCGGGCCCAGTCGTGCAGTTCTTC.

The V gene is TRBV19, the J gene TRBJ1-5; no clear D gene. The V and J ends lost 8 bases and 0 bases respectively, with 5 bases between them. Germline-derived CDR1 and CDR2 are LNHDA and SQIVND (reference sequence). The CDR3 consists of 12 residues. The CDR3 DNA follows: TGTGCCAGTGGACTTAGCAATCAGCCCCAGCATTTT. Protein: CASGLSNQPQHF. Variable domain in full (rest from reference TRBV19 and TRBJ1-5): DGGITQSPKYLFRKEGQNVTLSCEQNLNHDAMYWYRQDPGQGLRLIYYSQIVNDFQKGDIAEGYSVSREKKESFPLTVTSAQKNPTAFYLCASGLSNQPQHFGDGTRLSIL.

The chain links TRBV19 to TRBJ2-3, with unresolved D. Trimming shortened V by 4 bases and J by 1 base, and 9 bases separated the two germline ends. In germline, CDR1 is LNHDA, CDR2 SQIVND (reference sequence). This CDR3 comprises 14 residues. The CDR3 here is CASSKSGGTDTQYF. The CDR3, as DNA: TGTGCCAGTAGTAAATCCGGCGGCACAGATACGCAGTATTTT.

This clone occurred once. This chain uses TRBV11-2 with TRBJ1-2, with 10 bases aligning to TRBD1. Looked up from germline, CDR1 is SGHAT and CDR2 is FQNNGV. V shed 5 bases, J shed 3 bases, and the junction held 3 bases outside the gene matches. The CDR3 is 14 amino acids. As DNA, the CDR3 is TGTGCCAGCAGCCTGGGGACAGGGGACTATGGCTACACCTTC. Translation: CASSLGTGDYGYTF.

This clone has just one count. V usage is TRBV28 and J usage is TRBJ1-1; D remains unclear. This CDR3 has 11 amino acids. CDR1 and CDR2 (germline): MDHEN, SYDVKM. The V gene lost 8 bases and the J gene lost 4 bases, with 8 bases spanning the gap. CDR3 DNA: TGTGCCAGCCTGGGGTTCACTGAAGCTTTCTTT. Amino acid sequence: CASLGFTEAFF.

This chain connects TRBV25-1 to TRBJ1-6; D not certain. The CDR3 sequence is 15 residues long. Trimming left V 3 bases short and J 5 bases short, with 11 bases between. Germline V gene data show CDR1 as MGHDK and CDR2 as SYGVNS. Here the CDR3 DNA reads TGTGCCAGCAGTGAGGGTGGGGTCAATAATTCACCCCTCCACTTT. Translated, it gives CASSEGGVNNSPLHF.

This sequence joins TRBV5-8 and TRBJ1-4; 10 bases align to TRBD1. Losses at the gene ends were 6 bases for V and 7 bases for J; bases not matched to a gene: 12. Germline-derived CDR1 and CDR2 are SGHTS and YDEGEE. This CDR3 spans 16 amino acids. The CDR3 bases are TGTGCCAGCAACCCTAATTCAGGGGACAGGGGTGAAAAACTGTTTTTT. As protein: CASNPNSGDRGEKLFF.

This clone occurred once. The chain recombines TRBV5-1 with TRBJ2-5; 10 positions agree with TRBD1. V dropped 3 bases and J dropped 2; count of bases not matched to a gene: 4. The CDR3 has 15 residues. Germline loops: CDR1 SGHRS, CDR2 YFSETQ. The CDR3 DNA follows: TGCGCCAGCAGCTCCCCGGGACAGGGGCAAGAGACCCAGTACTTC. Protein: CASSSPGQGQETQYF. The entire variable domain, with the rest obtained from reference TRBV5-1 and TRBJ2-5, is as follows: KAGVTQTPRYLIKTRGQQVTLSCSPISGHRSVSWYQQTPGQGLQFLFEYFSETQRNKGNFPGRFSGRQFSNSRSEMNVSTLELGDSALYLCASSSPGQGQETQYFGPGTRLLVL.

The CDR3 region is CAWSSGGAYEQFF. DNA for the CDR3: TGTGCCTGGAGTTCCGGGGGGGCCTATGAGCAGTTCTTC. The chain couples TRBV30 to TRBJ2-1, with TRBD2 identical over 8 bases. The CDR3 is made up of 13 amino acids. The germline CDR1 and CDR2 sequences are GTSNPN and SVGIG (reference sequence). V gave up 2 bases and J gave up 8 bases; unmatched junction bases: 5.

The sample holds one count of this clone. In DNA form, the CDR3 reads TGTGCCAGCAGCGGGGCCTTATATAGCAATCAGCCCCAGCATTTT. It encodes CASSGALYSNQPQHF. V is TRBV5-8 and J is TRBJ1-5, with D perhaps TRBD1 (5 bases). Trimming shortened V by 4 bases and J by 0 bases, and 11 bases separated the two germline ends. The CDR3 extends over 15 amino acids. From germline, CDR1 is SGHTS and CDR2 YDEGEE.

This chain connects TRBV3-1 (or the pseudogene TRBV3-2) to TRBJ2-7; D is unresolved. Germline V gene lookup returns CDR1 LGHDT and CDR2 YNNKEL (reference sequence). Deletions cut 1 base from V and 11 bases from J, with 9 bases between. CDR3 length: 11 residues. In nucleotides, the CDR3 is TGTGCCAGCAGCCAAGCACAGAGCAAGTACTTC. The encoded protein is CASSQAQSKYF.

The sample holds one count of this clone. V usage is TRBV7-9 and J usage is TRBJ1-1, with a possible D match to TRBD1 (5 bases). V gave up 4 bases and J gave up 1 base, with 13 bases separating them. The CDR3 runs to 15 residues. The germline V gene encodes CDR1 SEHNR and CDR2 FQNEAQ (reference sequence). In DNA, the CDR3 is TGTGCCAGCAGCTACTACTCGGGACCGAACACTGAAGCTTTCTTT. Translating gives CASSYYSGPNTEAFF.

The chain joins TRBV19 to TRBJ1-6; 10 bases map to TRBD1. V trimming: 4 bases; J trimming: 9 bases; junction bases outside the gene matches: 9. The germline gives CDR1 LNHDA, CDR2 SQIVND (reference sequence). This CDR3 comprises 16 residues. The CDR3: CASSNNPGQGSSPLHF. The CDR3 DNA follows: TGTGCCAGTAGTAACAACCCGGGACAGGGGAGTTCACCCCTCCACTTT.

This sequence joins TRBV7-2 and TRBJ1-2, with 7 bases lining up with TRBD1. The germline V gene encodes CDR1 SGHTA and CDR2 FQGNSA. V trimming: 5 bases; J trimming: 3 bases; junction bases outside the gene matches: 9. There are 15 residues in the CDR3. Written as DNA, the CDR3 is TGTGCCAGCAGCCTCCAACAGGGGCGAGACTATGGCTACACCTTC. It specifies CASSLQQGRDYGYTF.

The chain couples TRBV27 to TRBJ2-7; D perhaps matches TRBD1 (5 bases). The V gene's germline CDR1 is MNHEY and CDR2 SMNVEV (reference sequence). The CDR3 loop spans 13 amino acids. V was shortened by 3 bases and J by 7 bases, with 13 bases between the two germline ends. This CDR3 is CASSFGRALEQYF. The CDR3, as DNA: TGTGCCAGCAGTTTCGGCAGGGCCCTGGAGCAGTACTTC.

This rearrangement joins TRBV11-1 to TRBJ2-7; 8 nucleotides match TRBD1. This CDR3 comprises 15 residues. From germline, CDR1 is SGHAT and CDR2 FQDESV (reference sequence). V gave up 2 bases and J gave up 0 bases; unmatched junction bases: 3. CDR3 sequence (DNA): TGTGCCAGCAGCTTATTGACAGGGGCCTCCTACGAGCAGTACTTC. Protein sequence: CASSLLTGASYEQYF. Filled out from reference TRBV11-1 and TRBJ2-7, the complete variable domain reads EAEVAQSPRYKITEKSQAVAFWCDPISGHATLYWYRQILGQGPELLVQFQDESVVDDSQLPKDRFSAERLKGVDSTLKIQPAELGDSAMYLCASSLLTGASYEQYFGPGTRLTVT.